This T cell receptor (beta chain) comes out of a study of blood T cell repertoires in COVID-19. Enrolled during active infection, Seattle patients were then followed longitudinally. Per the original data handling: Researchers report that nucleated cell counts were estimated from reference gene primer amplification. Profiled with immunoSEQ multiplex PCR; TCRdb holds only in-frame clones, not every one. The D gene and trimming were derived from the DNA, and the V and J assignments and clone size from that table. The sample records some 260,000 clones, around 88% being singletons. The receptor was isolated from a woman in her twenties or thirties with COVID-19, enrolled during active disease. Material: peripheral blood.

The CDR3 bases are TGCGCCAGCCAGGAAACTAGCGCGGAGACCCAGTACTTC. Protein: CASQETSAETQYF. The V call is TRBV5-1, the J call TRBJ2-5; TRBD2 matches 7 bases. The CDR3 has 13 residues. Germline assignment: CDR1 SGHRS and CDR2 YFSETQ. The V segment lost 7 bases and the J segment 5 bases; nucleotides outside the gene matches: 8.